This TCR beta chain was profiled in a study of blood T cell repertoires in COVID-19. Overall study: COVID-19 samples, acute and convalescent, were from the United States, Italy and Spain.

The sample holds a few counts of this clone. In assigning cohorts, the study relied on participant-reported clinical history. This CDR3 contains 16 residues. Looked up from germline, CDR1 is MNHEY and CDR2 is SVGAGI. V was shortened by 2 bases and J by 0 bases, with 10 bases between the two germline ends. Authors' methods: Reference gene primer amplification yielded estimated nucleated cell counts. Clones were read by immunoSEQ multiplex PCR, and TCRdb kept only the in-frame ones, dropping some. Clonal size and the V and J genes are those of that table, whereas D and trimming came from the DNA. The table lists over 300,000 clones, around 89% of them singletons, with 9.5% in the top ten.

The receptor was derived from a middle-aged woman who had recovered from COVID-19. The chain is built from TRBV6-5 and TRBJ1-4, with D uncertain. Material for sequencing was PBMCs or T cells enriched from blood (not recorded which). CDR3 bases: TGTGCCAGCAGTTACCCGGCCGGGGCAACTAATGAAAAACTGTTTTTT. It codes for CASSYPAGATNEKLFF.